This note documents a single T cell receptor beta chain sequence. The germline V gene has CDR1 SGHTA and CDR2 FQGNSA. This CDR3 has 12 amino acids. These data are taken from a study of tumor-infiltrating lymphocytes in oesophageal squamous cell carcinoma. TCRdb called the PCR reads again in MiXCR, with one record for every CDR3 protein. The sample includes around 15,000 distinct CDR3 sequences, 53% of them seen just once. The chain combines TRBV7-2 with TRBJ2-7; D gene ambiguous. The DNA end favors TRBJ2-5, so the J call may be wrong. This clonotype was sampled from a male donor with esophageal squamous cell carcinoma. The sequenced sample was esophageal tumor tissue. CDR3: CASSLARETQYF. CDR3 sequence (DNA): TGTGCCAGCAGCTTAGCGCGAGAGACCCAGTACTTC.